The rows below give T cell receptor beta chains drawn from one sample of a study of blood T cell repertoires in COVID-19. TCRdb's table, derived via immunoSEQ multiplex PCR, lists solely in-frame clones and lacks some. Found here are about 130,000 clones, about 79% of them singletons; the top ten hold around 17%. The sequencing input was peripheral blood. The receptor set was obtained from a woman between 45 and 60 years old with acute or convalescent COVID-19. Both conserved end residues are trimmed from each CDR3. Each record gives: J gene, V gene, CDR3 protein.

TRBJ1-2	TRBV30	AWNRGYGYT
TRBJ1-2	TRBV6-5	ASSRGGLYGYT
TRBJ1-4	TRBV6-4	ASSDSTGGNEKLF
TRBJ1-3	TRBV30	AWTRGTGNTIY
TRBJ2-1	TRBV6-5	ASSRTTSYNEQF
TRBJ1-1	TRBV6-5	ASSSMPYRRDTEAF
TRBJ2-1	TRBV30	AWSVSGGAINEQF
TRBJ1-6	TRBV28	ASSLETGGLHSPLH
TRBJ2-4	TRBV4-2	ASSHLSAAKNIQY
TRBJ2-1	TRBV11-3	ASSLSGGYNEQF
TRBJ1-6	TRBV15	ATSRDLEGSPLH
TRBJ1-5	TRBV30	AWSGRGNQPQH
TRBJ1-2	TRBV19	ASSIRADRANYGYT
TRBJ1-1	TRBV3-1/TRBV3-2	ASSHTGTMNTEAF
TRBJ1-2	TRBV12-3/TRBV12-4	ASSLRGNYGYT
TRBJ1-3	TRBV9	ASSVDSSGNTIY
TRBJ2-3	TRBV24-1	ATSDWAGGTTDTQY
TRBJ1-2	TRBV6-5	ASSREIMEGVSYT
TRBJ2-7	TRBV7-9	ASSLDLLGQGYEQY
TRBJ1-4	TRBV11-2	ASSPRYRGYNEKLF
TRBJ1-2	TRBV6-6	ASSYSSAGTGGGYT
TRBJ1-2	TRBV27	ASSPRLTIDYGYT
TRBJ1-2	TRBV5-4	ASSSGTELYGYT
TRBJ1-2	TRBV12-3/TRBV12-4	ASREADNYGYT
TRBJ2-2	TRBV11-2	ASSRTSGDTGELF
TRBJ1-2	TRBV19	ASRTGTGWDGYT
TRBJ1-6	TRBV14	ASSQTGNSPLH
TRBJ1-5	TRBV29-1	SASGSNQPQH
TRBJ2-7	TRBV7-9	ASSIYQGYEQY
TRBJ1-1	TRBV7-6	ASSLKGDWNTEAF
TRBJ2-7	TRBV19	ASTGTKTYEQY
TRBJ1-5	TRBV7-2	ASSPPTLEVGPQH
TRBJ2-7	TRBV19	ASSPRTGSGEQY
TRBJ2-3	TRBV18	ASSPPGRAGGTDTQY
TRBJ2-7	TRBV5-1	ASSSTALNEQY
TRBJ1-4	TRBV5-1	ASSLAADEKLF
TRBJ2-1	TRBV5-1	ASSLDTSGSYNEQF
TRBJ2-7	TRBV23-1	ASSQSEPQGAREEQY
TRBJ1-2	TRBV2	ASRGASGGFGYT
TRBJ1-2	TRBV12-3/TRBV12-4	ASSLYGSYGYT
TRBJ2-7	TRBV28	ASSPARGEQY
TRBJ1-3	TRBV9	ASSVGGRGSGNTIY
TRBJ1-1	TRBV2	ASSRGGEAF
TRBJ2-3	TRBV28	ASGPQGGFTDTQY
TRBJ2-2	TRBV6-2/TRBV6-3	ASSRTGVGELF
TRBJ1-2	TRBV5-4	ASSLDRGSYGYT
TRBJ2-7	TRBV6-1	ASSEATGGPTYEQY
TRBJ2-2	TRBV9	ASSVVVAGELF
TRBJ1-1	TRBV5-4	ASSVDREGMNTEAF
TRBJ1-2	TRBV28	ASRAGHPDGYT
TRBJ1-1	TRBV2	ASRRTGLSDTEAF
TRBJ2-7	TRBV7-6	ASSLGTGTAYEQY
TRBJ1-5	TRBV11-2	ASSIEGGQPQH